These 17 T cell receptor beta chains were all obtained from the same sample, sequenced in a study of blood T cells in healthy people across ages. A second PCR of 7 to 11 cycles used a sample-barcoded 5' primer and a J-beta primer mix. TCRdb re-called the 5' RACE reads through MiXCR, storing one row per CDR3 protein. Among about 510,000 distinct CDR3 sequences listed, 25% to 35% were seen once. The same sample was also studied in work on T cells of mothers and their children.

Sample: blood. Source of these receptors: a boy between 2 and 10 years old in good health.

The chain combines TRBV2 with TRBJ2-5; 9 bases are shared with TRBD1. Germline loops: CDR1 SNHLY, CDR2 FYNNEI. This CDR3 region has 14 residues. After removal of 4 bases from V and 5 bases from J, the junction contained 5 bases not matched to a gene. The CDR3 bases are TGTGCCAGCAGTGGTTACAGGGGGCGGGAGACCCAGTACTTC. It codes for CASSGYRGRETQYF.

This clonotype came up a few times. CDR3 protein: CASSLGGTSGSDEQFF. CDR3 in DNA: TGCGCCAGCAGCTTGGGGGGGACTAGCGGGAGCGATGAGCAGTTCTTC. V usage is TRBV5-1 and J usage is TRBJ2-1; TRBD2 matches 14 bases. The CDR3 has 16 amino acids. V was clipped by 0 bases and J by 8 bases; unmatched bases: 4. Germline V lookup: CDR1 SGHRS, CDR2 YFSETQ.

This chain joins TRBV19 and TRBJ2-7, with D perhaps matching TRBD1 (5 bases). V lost 9 bases to trimming and J lost 0 bases, with 12 bases between them. The CDR3 is 13 residues long. Germline CDR1 reads LNHDA; CDR2 reads SQIVND (reference sequence). The CDR3, as DNA: TGTGCCAGCCAAGACAGAAGCTCCTACGAGCAGTACTTC. Translated: CASQDRSSYEQYF.

The genes are TRBV27 and TRBJ2-7; TRBD2 might be the D (5 bases). Trimming removed 3 bases from V and 6 bases from J, with 6 bases in between. The CDR3 has 11 residues. Germline V gene sequence: CDR1 MNHEY, CDR2 SMNVEV (reference sequence). CDR3 sequence (DNA): TGTGCCAGCAGTTTCGGGGTCGAGCAGTACTTC. It is translated as CASSFGVEQYF.

V is TRBV11-2 and J is TRBJ1-2; no clear D. CDR1 is SGHAT, CDR2 FQNNGV, per germline. Trimming took 3 bases from V and 4 from J, leaving 12 bases between them. CDR3 size: 14 residues. The CDR3 sequence is CASSFDGRSYGYTF. CDR3 sequence (DNA): TGTGCCAGCAGCTTTGATGGACGGAGCTATGGCTACACCTTC. The variable domain in full, completed from reference TRBV11-2 and TRBJ1-2, reads EAGVAQSPRYKIIEKRQSVAFWCNPISGHATLYWYQQILGQGPKLLIQFQNNGVVDDSQLPKDRFSAERLKGVDSTLKIQPAKLEDSAVYLCASSFDGRSYGYTFGSGTRLTVV.

This clonotype came up a few times. This chain joins TRBV10-3 and TRBJ1-1; D might be TRBD1 (5 bases). Trimming removed 6 bases from V and 0 bases from J, with 8 bases in between. This CDR3 is built from 13 residues. CDR1 and CDR2 (germline): ENHRY, SYGVKD. The CDR3, as DNA: TGTGCCATCAGGAAGGGGATGAACACTGAAGCTTTCTTT. Its protein is CAIRKGMNTEAFF.

In its sample, this clonotype was seen a few times. The J gene is TRBJ2-4, the V gene TRBV10-3, with 10 bases lining up with TRBD2. The V segment lost 0 bases and the J segment 0 bases; nucleotides outside the gene matches: 2. The CDR3 runs 17 residues. CDR1 is ENHRY, CDR2 SYGVKD, per germline. The DNA for the CDR3 is TGTGCCATCAGTGAGTCAAGCGGGGGGGTAGCCAAAAACATTCAGTACTTC. It specifies CAISESSGGVAKNIQYF.

The gene calls are TRBV3-1 and TRBJ2-5; 7 bases align to TRBD2. This CDR3 has 17 residues. J gave up 1 base and V 6 bases, and 14 bases lay outside the gene matches. The germline V gene encodes CDR1 LGHDT and CDR2 YNNKEL (reference sequence). The CDR3 DNA is TGTGCCAGCAGACGTTTCGCCAACGGGGGGTCCCAAGAGACCCAGTACTTC. It translates to CASRRFANGGSQETQYF.

The sample holds one count of this clonotype. The chain employs TRBV6-5 and TRBJ1-1, with 9 bases that match TRBD1. CDR1 MNHEY and CDR2 SVGAGI come from the germline V gene. CDR3 length: 13 amino acids. Losses at the gene ends were 5 bases for V and 8 bases for J; bases not matched to a gene: 6. CDR3 residues: CASSPRDRDEAFF. In nucleotides, the CDR3 is TGTGCCAGCAGTCCCCGGGACAGGGACGAAGCTTTCTTT.

This clonotype appeared a few times. The chain uses TRBV27 and TRBJ2-4; D may be TRBD2 (6 bases). Deletions cut 1 base from V and 8 bases from J, with 15 bases between. The germline V gene encodes CDR1 MNHEY and CDR2 SMNVEV (reference sequence). The CDR3 contains 15 residues. CDR3 residues: CASSLWGEDYDIQYF. The CDR3 nucleotides are TGTGCCAGCAGTTTATGGGGCGAGGACTATGACATTCAGTACTTC.

The chain has TRBV5-1 and TRBJ2-5; D may correspond to TRBD1 or TRBD2 (5 bases each). V shed 0 bases and J shed 4 bases, with 13 bases lying between them. Germline V CDR1 and CDR2: SGHRS, YFSETQ. This CDR3 comprises 15 residues. CDR3 DNA: TGCGCCAGCAGCTTGGAGGGCAGGGCGGGAGAGACCCAGTACTTC. This translates into CASSLEGRAGETQYF.

DNA for the CDR3: TGCGCCAGCAGCTTGGAGTCGGGGGGCTCAGGTTACGAGCAGTACTTC. It codes for CASSLESGGSGYEQYF. The chain uses TRBV5-1 and TRBJ2-7, with D possibly TRBD2 on 7 matching bases. The CDR3 spans 16 residues. The V end lost 0 bases, the J end lost 4 bases, and 17 bases lay between the germline ends. Per the germline V gene, CDR1 is SGHRS and CDR2 is YFSETQ. The full variable domain, completed using reference TRBV5-1 and TRBJ2-7, is KAGVTQTPRYLIKTRGQQVTLSCSPISGHRSVSWYQQTPGQGLQFLFEYFSETQRNKGNFPGRFSGRQFSNSRSEMNVSTLELGDSALYLCASSLESGGSGYEQYFGPGTRLTVT.

This sequence joins TRBV12-3 or TRBV12-4 and TRBJ1-1, with TRBD1 as a possible D gene (5 bases). Between the trimmed V and J ends, which lost 4 bases and 3 bases, there was a span of 12 bases. The CDR3 covers 14 residues. This CDR3 is CASSSRDGYTEAFF. The CDR3 DNA sequence: TGTGCCAGCAGTTCCCGGGACGGTTACACTGAAGCTTTCTTT.

The chain has TRBV7-2 and TRBJ2-7; D call uncertain. Germline lookup yields CDR1 SGHTA and CDR2 FQGNSA. The CDR3 has 13 amino acids. V was trimmed by 0 bases and J by 3 bases, leaving 6 bases between them. CDR3 DNA: TGTGCCAGCAGCTTAGCGGAACGCTACGAGCAGTACGTC. Translated, it gives CASSLAERYEQYV.

The gene calls are TRBV7-2 and TRBJ1-1; the match to TRBD1 covers 9 bases. CDR1 is SGHTA and CDR2 is FQGNSA in the germline V gene. V was clipped by 5 bases and J by 8 bases; unmatched bases: 6. The CDR3 consists of 13 residues. The CDR3 DNA reads TGTGCCAGCAGCCCACACAGGGGGCTCGAAGCTTTCTTT. This gives the protein CASSPHRGLEAFF.

J is TRBJ2-3 and V is TRBV6-2 or TRBV6-3, with TRBD2 matching over 11 bases. V shed 4 bases and J 6 bases; nucleotides not matched to a gene: 3. Germline-derived CDR1 and CDR2 are MNHEY and SVGEGT. This CDR3 is 14 amino acids long. Here the CDR3 reads CASSSGTSGDTQYF. Here the CDR3 DNA reads TGTGCCAGCAGTTCCGGGACTAGCGGTGATACGCAGTATTTT.

J is TRBJ1-4 and V is TRBV7-9; weak D call: TRBD1 (5 bases). CDR1 is SEHNR, CDR2 FQNEAQ, per germline (reference sequence). Trimming took off 4 bases at V and 3 bases at J, with 12 bases between the two ends. The CDR3 totals 15 residues. The CDR3 coding sequence is TGTGCCAGCAGCTGGAGATCGGGGGCTAATGAAAAACTGTTTTTT. Encoded protein: CASSWRSGANEKLFF. The whole variable domain, filled in from reference TRBV7-9 and TRBJ1-4, reads DTGVSQNPRHKITKRGQNVTFRCDPISEHNRLYWYRQTLGQGPEFLTYFQNEAQLEKSRLLSDRFSAERPKGSFSTLEIQRTEQGDSAMYLCASSWRSGANEKLFFGSGTQLSVL.